The clone carrying this TCR beta chain has only one observation. V was pared by 1 base and J by 6 bases, with 2 bases of the junction left unmatched. Germline values: CDR1 SGHRS, CDR2 YFSETQ. The CDR3 is 14 amino acids. Under the authors' procedure: Amplification with reference gene primers provided the estimates of nucleated cell counts. Using immunoSEQ multiplex PCR, the repertoire was profiled, and TCRdb retains in-frame clones only, with some absent. That table supplies the V and J calls and clone size; D and trimming were determined from the DNA. The data hold approximately 240,000 clones, with nearly 90% observed a single time. These data belong to a study of blood T cell repertoires in COVID-19. Study in general: The United States, Italy and Spain supplied acute and convalescent COVID-19 samples. PBMCs, B-cell-depleted T cells, or T cells were the source of the cDNA or gDNA that made up the material.

The TCR comes from a woman aged 18-35 years who had recovered from COVID-19. The J gene is TRBJ1-4, the V gene TRBV5-1, with 8 bases matching TRBD1. Sequencing used peripheral blood. The CDR3: CASSLSRGHEKLFF. CDR3 DNA sequence: TGCGCCAGCAGCTTGAGCAGGGGGCATGAAAAACTGTTTTTT. The full variable domain, with the rest looked up from reference TRBV5-1 and TRBJ1-4, is KAGVTQTPRYLIKTRGQQVTLSCSPISGHRSVSWYQQTPGQGLQFLFEYFSETQRNKGNFPGRFSGRQFSNSRSEMNVSTLELGDSALYLCASSLSRGHEKLFFGSGTQLSVL.